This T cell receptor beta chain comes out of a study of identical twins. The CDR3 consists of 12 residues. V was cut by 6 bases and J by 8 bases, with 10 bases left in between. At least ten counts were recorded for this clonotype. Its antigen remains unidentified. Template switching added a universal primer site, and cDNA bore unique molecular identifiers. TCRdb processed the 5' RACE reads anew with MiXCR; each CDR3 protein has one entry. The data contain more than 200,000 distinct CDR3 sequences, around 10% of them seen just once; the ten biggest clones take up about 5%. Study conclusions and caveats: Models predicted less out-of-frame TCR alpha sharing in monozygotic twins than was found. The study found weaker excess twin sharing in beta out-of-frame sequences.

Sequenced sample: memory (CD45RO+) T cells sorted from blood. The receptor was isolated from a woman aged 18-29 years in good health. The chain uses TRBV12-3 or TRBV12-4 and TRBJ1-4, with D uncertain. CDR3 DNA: TGTGCCAGCAGGCAAAGAGGGGAAAAACTGTTTTTT. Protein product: CASRQRGEKLFF.